The 21 T cell receptor beta chains listed next were all sequenced from one sample in a study of CD8 T cells in ankylosing spondylitis. TCRdb independently ran MiXCR on the 5' RACE reads; one entry per CDR3 protein. The sample lists some 270,000 distinct CDR3 sequences, 30% to 35% occurring once. Sequences were obtained from blood, either unsorted or a sorted T cell fraction (not recorded which). These receptors all come from a male donor with ankylosing spondylitis or in good health (not recorded which).

In its sample, this clonotype was seen a few times. At one end the junction does not follow the germline gene, possibly because of a read error. The V call is TRBV18, the J call TRBJ1-1, with 11 bases matching TRBD1. Germline lookup yields CDR1 KGHSH and CDR2 LQKENI. This CDR3 spans 17 amino acids. The CDR3 DNA reads as TGTGCCAGCTCAGGCGCAATAGGGGACAGGGGGAACGCTGAAGCTTTCTTT. Translation gives CASSGAIGDRGNAEAFF.

This clonotype was picked up a small number of times. The V and J genes are TRBV6-1 and TRBJ1-2, with D perhaps TRBD1 (5 bases). The CDR3 is 17 residues long. The germline CDR1 and CDR2 sequences are MNHNS and SASEGT. V dropped 6 bases and J dropped 0 bases, with 20 bases sitting between them. CDR3 bases: TGTGCCAGCAGCGACCGTTGGGGACCGAGAACTAACTATGGCTACACCTTC. Protein product: CASSDRWGPRTNYGYTF.

The chain is built from TRBV2 and TRBJ2-2, with D unclear. The ends were cut back, 0 bases at V and 7 bases at J, with 6 bases in the middle. CDR1 is SNHLY and CDR2 is FYNNEI in the germline V gene. The CDR3 is made up of 13 amino acids. The chain's CDR3 is CASSEAMSGELFF. DNA for the CDR3: TGTGCCAGCAGTGAAGCGATGAGCGGGGAGCTGTTTTTT.

The chain uses TRBV5-5 and TRBJ2-7; the match to TRBD1 covers 8 bases. The germline V gene has CDR1 SGHKS and CDR2 YYEKEE (reference sequence). The CDR3 has 14 residues. Unmatched junction bases numbered 7, after V lost 0 bases and J lost 8 bases. In DNA form, the CDR3 reads TGTGCCAGCAGCTTGGACATACAGGGGGAAAAGCAGTACTTC. Protein: CASSLDIQGEKQYF.

The gene calls are TRBV2 and TRBJ2-1; D gene unclear. Germline lookup yields CDR1 SNHLY and CDR2 FYNNEI. CDR3 size: 16 residues. V lost 0 bases and J 5 bases, leaving 14 bases between the germline ends. CDR3 residues: CASSEAPGIVHNEQFF. The CDR3 region has the DNA TGTGCCAGCAGTGAAGCCCCGGGTATCGTCCACAATGAGCAGTTCTTC.

This clonotype was detected only a few times. V and J are TRBV29-1 and TRBJ2-3; 9 bases agree with TRBD2. V lost 6 bases, J lost 3 bases, and 7 bases stayed unmatched. The CDR3 runs 14 residues. CDR1 is SQVTM and CDR2 is ANQGSEA in the germline V gene. CDR3 sequence (DNA): TGCAGCGTGGCTCCTAGCGGGACAACAGATACGCAGTATTTT. Translated, it gives CSVAPSGTTDTQYF.

This clonotype came up a few times. V gene TRBV27 combines with J gene TRBJ1-1; no clear D gene. Germline V gene data show CDR1 as MNHEY and CDR2 as SMNVEV (reference sequence). The CDR3 has 15 residues. Trimming left V 9 bases short and J 6 bases short, with 23 bases between. In DNA form, the CDR3 reads TGTGCCAGTCTGGTAGTTCAAGGGATTACGGCTGAAGCTTTCTTT. It yields the protein CASLVVQGITAEAFF.

The chain has TRBV24-1 and TRBJ2-1; 9 positions agree with TRBD2. Germline lookup yields CDR1 KGHDR and CDR2 SFDVKD. With 0 bases clipped from V and 6 bases from J, the junction kept 5 bases outside the gene matches. The CDR3 covers 16 residues. Here the CDR3 reads CATSDLGLAGTNEQFF. The CDR3 DNA reads as TGTGCCACCAGTGATTTGGGGCTAGCGGGGACCAATGAGCAGTTCTTC.

The chain recombines TRBV6-1 with TRBJ2-7; D could derive from TRBD1 or TRBD2 (5 bases each). The V gene's germline CDR1 is MNHNS and CDR2 SASEGT. V lost 6 bases and J 7 bases, leaving 16 bases between the germline ends. The CDR3 runs to 13 residues. Here the CDR3 reads CASSSDSTGEQYF. The CDR3 DNA reads TGTGCCAGCAGCTCCGACAGTACGGGGGAGCAGTACTTC.

The V and J genes are TRBV3-1 and TRBJ2-5, with D tentatively TRBD1 or TRBD2 (5 bases each). V was pared by 6 bases and J by 4 bases, with 24 bases between. This CDR3 is 17 amino acids long. CDR1 and CDR2 (germline): LGHDT, YNNKEL (reference sequence). The CDR3: CASRQRFLGDPGETQYF. CDR3 nucleotides: TGTGCCAGCAGACAACGATTCCTAGGGGACCCGGGAGAGACCCAGTACTTC.

V is TRBV18 and J is TRBJ1-5, with TRBD1 identical over 8 bases. The CDR3 extends over 17 amino acids. Germline CDR1 is KGHSH and CDR2 is LQKENI. Trimming cost V 3 bases and J 0 bases; bases outside gene matches: 7. The CDR3 here is CASSPGSRGLSNQPQHF. The CDR3 DNA sequence: TGTGCCAGCTCACCGGGAAGCAGGGGGCTTAGCAATCAGCCCCAGCATTTT.

This clonotype was recorded a few times. The J gene is TRBJ2-3, the V gene TRBV7-9, with 7 bases matching TRBD1. After removal of 6 bases from V and 1 base from J, the junction contained 4 bases not matched to a gene. The CDR3 totals 14 residues. CDR1 is SEHNR and CDR2 is FQNEAQ in the germline V gene (reference sequence). CDR3 sequence: CASRPGTGTDTQYF. The CDR3 DNA follows: TGTGCCAGCAGACCTGGGACAGGCACAGATACGCAGTATTTT.

The rearrangement joins TRBV10-3 to TRBJ2-5; D possibly corresponds to TRBD2 (7 bases). This CDR3 is 15 amino acids long. Between the trimmed V and J ends, which lost 0 bases and 4 bases, there was a span of 12 bases. The germline V gene encodes CDR1 ENHRY and CDR2 SYGVKD. CDR3 nucleotide sequence: TGTGCCATCAGTGAGTCGGACGGGGGGCGAGAGACCCAGTACTTC. It translates to CAISESDGGRETQYF.

The chain employs TRBV6-5 and TRBJ2-3; D uncertain. The V and J ends lost 2 bases and 5 bases respectively, with 11 bases between them. The CDR3 is made up of 14 amino acids. In germline, CDR1 is MNHEY, CDR2 SVGAGI. The CDR3 region is CASSYVGLEDTQYF. Here the CDR3 DNA reads TGTGCCAGCAGTTACGTGGGGTTGGAAGATACGCAGTATTTT.

This clonotype was picked up a small number of times. The rearrangement uses TRBV29-1 and TRBJ2-5; the match to TRBD2 covers 8 bases. The CDR3 consists of 15 residues. CDR1 SQVTM and CDR2 ANQGSEA come from the germline V gene. V lost 5 bases, J lost 1 base, and 9 bases stayed unmatched. The CDR3 DNA reads TGCAGCGTTTTCGGGGGGGCCCAGATCCAAGAGACCCAGTACTTC. Translation gives CSVFGGAQIQETQYF.

This clonotype was detected a few times. The V gene is TRBV3-1, the J gene TRBJ2-5; 10 bases align to TRBD2. Germline CDR1 reads LGHDT; CDR2 reads YNNKEL (reference sequence). This CDR3 region has 15 residues. V dropped 8 bases and J dropped 1; count of bases not matched to a gene: 7. The CDR3 loop is CASSTWTSGQETQYF. CDR3 coding DNA: TGTGCCAGCTCCACCTGGACTAGCGGCCAAGAGACCCAGTACTTC.

The rearrangement joins TRBV12-3 or TRBV12-4 to TRBJ1-4; D unresolved. This CDR3 has 14 residues. Trimming stripped 7 bases from V and 8 bases from J, with 17 bases between. CDR3 coding DNA: TGTGCCAGCACCAAAGAGATCCTTGGGGAAAAACTGTTTTTT. It is translated as CASTKEILGEKLFF.

The V gene is TRBV29-1, the J gene TRBJ2-5, with a possible D match to TRBD2 (5 bases). Germline V gene data show CDR1 as SQVTM and CDR2 as ANQGSEA. Trimming removed 6 bases from V and 5 bases from J, with 16 bases in between. CDR3 length: 13 residues. In DNA form, the CDR3 reads TGCAGCGTCCCCGCCGGAACGGGGGAGACCCAGTACTTC. Its protein is CSVPAGTGETQYF.

This clonotype came up a few times. V and J are TRBV6-1 and TRBJ2-4; 9 positions agree with TRBD1. CDR1 and CDR2 (germline): MNHNS, SASEGT. There are 14 residues in the CDR3. V was clipped by 4 bases and J by 9 bases; unmatched bases: 7. DNA of the CDR3: TGTGCCAGCAGTGGGACAGGGGCCGGAGGCATTCAGTACTTC. It translates to CASSGTGAGGIQYF.

The V and J genes are TRBV27 and TRBJ2-3; 13 nucleotides agree with TRBD2. CDR1 MNHEY and CDR2 SMNVEV come from the germline V gene (reference sequence). This CDR3 comprises 16 residues. The J segment lost 1 base and the V segment lost 8 bases, leaving 6 bases of the junction unmatched. CDR3 DNA: TGTGCCAGCGGGGGACTAGCGGGACGCGGCACAGATACGCAGTATTTT. It translates to CASGGLAGRGTDTQYF.

The chain is built from TRBV24-1 and TRBJ2-2; 7 positions agree with TRBD1. The CDR3 consists of 16 residues. CDR1 is KGHDR, CDR2 SFDVKD, per germline. V shed 12 bases, J shed 1 base, and the junction held 13 bases outside the gene matches. CDR3: CASATAGTENTGELFF. Here the CDR3 DNA reads TGTGCCTCCGCTACCGCCGGGACAGAGAACACCGGGGAGCTGTTTTTT.